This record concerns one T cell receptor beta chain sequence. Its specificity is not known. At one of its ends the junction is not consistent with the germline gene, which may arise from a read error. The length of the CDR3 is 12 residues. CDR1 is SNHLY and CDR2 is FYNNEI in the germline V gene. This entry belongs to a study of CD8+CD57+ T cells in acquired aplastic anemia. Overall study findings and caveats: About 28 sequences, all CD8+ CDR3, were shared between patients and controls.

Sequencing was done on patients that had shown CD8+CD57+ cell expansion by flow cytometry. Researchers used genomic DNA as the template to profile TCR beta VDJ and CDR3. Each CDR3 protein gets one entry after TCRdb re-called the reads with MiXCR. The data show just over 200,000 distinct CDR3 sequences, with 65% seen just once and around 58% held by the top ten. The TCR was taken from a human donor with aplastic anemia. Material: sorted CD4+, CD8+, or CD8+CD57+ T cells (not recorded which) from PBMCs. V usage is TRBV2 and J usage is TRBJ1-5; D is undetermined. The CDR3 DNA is TGTGCTAGCAGGTCAGACAATCAGCCCCAGCATTTT. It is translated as CASRSDNQPQHF. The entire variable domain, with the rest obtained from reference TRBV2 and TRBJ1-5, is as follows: EPEVTQTPSHQVTQMGQEVILRCVPISNHLYFYWYRQILGQKVEFLVSFYNNEISEKSEIFDDQFSVERPDGSNFTLKIRSTKLEDSAMYFCASRSDNQPQHFGDGTRLSIL.